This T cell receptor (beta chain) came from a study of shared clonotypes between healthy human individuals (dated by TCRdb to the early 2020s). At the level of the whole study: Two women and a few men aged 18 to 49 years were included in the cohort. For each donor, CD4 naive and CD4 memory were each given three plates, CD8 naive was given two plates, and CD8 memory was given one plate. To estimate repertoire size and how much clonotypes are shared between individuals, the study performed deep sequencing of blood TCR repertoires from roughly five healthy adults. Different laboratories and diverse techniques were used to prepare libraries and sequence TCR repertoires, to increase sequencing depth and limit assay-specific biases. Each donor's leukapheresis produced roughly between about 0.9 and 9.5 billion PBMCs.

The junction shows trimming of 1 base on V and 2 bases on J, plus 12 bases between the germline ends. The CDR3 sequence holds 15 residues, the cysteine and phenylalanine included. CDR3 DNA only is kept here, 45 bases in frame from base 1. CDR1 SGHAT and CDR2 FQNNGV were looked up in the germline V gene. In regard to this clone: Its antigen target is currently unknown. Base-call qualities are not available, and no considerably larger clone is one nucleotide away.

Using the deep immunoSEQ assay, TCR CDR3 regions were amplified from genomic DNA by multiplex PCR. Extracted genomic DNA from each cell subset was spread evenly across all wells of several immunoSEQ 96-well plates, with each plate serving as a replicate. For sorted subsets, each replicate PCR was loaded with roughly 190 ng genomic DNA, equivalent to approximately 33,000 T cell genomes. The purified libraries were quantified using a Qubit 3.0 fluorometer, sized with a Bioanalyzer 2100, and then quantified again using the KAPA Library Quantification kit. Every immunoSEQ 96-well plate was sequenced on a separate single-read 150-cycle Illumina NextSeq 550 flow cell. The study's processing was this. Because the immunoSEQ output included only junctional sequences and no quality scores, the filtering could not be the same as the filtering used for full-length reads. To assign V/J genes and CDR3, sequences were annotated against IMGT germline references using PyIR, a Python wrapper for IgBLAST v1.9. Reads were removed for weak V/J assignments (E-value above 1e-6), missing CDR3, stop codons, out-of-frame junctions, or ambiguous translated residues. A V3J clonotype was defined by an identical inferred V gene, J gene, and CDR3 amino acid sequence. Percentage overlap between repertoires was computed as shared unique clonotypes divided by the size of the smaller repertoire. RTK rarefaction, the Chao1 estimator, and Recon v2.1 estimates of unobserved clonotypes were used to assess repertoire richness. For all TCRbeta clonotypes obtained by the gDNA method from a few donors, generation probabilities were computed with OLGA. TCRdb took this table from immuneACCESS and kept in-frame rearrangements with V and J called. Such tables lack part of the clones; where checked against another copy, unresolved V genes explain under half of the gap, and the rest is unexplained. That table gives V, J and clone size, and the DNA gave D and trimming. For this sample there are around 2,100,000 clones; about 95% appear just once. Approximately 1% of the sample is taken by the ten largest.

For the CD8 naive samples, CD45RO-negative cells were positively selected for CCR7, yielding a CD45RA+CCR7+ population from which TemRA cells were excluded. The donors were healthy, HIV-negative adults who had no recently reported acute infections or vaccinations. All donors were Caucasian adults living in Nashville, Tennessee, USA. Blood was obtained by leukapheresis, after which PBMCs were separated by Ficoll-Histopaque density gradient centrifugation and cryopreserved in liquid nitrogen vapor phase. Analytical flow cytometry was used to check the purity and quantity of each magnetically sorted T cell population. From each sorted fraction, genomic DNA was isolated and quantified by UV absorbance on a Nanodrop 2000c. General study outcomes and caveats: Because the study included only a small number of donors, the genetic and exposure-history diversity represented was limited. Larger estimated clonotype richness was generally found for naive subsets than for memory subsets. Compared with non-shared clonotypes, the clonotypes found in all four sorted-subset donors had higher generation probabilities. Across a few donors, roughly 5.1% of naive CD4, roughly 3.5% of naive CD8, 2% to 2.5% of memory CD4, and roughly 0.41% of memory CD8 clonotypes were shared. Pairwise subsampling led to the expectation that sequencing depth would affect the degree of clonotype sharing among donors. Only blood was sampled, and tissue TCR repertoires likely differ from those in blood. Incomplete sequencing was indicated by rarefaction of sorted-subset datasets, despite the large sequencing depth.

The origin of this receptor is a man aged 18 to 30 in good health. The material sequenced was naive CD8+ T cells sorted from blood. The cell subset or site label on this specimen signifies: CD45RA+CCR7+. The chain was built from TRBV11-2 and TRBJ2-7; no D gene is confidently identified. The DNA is TGTGCCAGCAGCTTAGCTCGGCGGATGACCTACGAGCAGTACTTC. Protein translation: CASSLARRMTYEQYF.